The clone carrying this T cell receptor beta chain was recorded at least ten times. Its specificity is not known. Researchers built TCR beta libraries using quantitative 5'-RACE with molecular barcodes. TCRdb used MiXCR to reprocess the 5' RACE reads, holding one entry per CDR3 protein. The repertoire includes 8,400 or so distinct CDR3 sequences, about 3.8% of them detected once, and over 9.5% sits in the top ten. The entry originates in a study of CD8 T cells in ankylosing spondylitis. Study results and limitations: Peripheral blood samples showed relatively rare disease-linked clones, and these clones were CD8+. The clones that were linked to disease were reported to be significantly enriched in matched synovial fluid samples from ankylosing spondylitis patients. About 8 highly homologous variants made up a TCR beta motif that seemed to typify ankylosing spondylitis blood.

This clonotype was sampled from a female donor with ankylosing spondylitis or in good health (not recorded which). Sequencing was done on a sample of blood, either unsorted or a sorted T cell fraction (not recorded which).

The CDR3 sequence is CASSEPRERDFYNEQFF. As DNA, the CDR3 is TGTGCCAGCAGCGAACCCCGGGAAAGGGACTTCTACAATGAGCAGTTCTTC. This chain uses TRBV9 with TRBJ2-1; the D gene is possibly TRBD2 (6 bases). The CDR3 spans 17 residues. V was shortened by 3 bases and J by 3 bases, with 19 bases between the two germline ends. Germline assignment: CDR1 SGDLS and CDR2 YYNGEE.